This TCR beta chain was obtained from a study of beta chain features in type 1 diabetes. Whole-study results and caveats: The study found moderately but significantly shorter TCRB CDR3s in all four CD4+ subsets of Type 1 diabetes patients.

In its sample, this clone was seen a few times. Its antigen is currently unknown. The whole isolated RNA underwent reverse transcription, so sequencing captured expressed TCRB transcripts. TCRdb keeps only in-frame clones here, not all; method: immunoSEQ multiplex PCR. The sample yields about 620,000 clones, roughly 15% seen once. What was sequenced was naive CD4+ T cells from blood. The TCR comes from a young man in good health.

This CDR3 reads CASSRSTGPNEKLFF. The CDR3 DNA reads as TGTGCCAGCAGCCGCTCGACAGGTCCTAATGAAAAACTGTTTTTT. J is TRBJ1-4 and V is TRBV7-2, with D possibly being TRBD1 (6 bases). Germline lookup yields CDR1 SGHTA and CDR2 FQGNSA. V was trimmed by 5 bases and J by 3 bases, leaving 13 bases between them. The CDR3 length is 15 residues.